Listed below are T cell receptor beta chains from one sample, sequenced in a study of T cell repertoires in cytomegalovirus infection. Their antigens are not known. In TCRdb, the reads were re-called with MiXCR into one record per CDR3 protein. The sample contains 450,000 to 550,000 distinct CDR3 sequences, more than 40% of which appear only once. The sequencing here drew on cultured PBMCs, taken from culture after CMV antigen stimulation. The receptors stem from a human donor in good health (CMV status not recorded). Some clones in this sample may be carry-over from other donors' samples. Both conserved end residues are part of each CDR3. Each record gives: CDR3 DNA, CDR3 protein, V gene, D gene, clone size, J gene. A D gene is named only where the DNA matches it firmly. Rows give clone size only sometimes, using once, few, many, or a class for an expanded clone.

cdr3_nt: TGTGCCAGCACGGGGGGGAGTCAGCCCCAGCATTTT; cdr3_aa: CASTGGSQPQHF; v_call: TRBV6-2/TRBV6-3; d_call: -; clone_size: once; j_call: TRBJ1-5
cdr3_nt: TGTGCCAGCAGCCCAACGGGGGACGTGTCCGTTCAGGGGGTGTTTTTT; cdr3_aa: CASSPTGDVSVQGVFF; v_call: TRBV4-2; d_call: TRBD1; clone_size: few; j_call: TRBJ1-4
cdr3_nt: TGTGCCAGCAGCTTAGCGCGGAGCTCCTATAATTCACCCCTCCACTTT; cdr3_aa: CASSLARSSYNSPLHF; v_call: TRBV7-6; d_call: -; clone_size: -; j_call: TRBJ1-6
cdr3_nt: TGTGCCTCGAGGGACACTGCATACACAGATACGCAGTATTTT; cdr3_aa: CASRDTAYTDTQYF; v_call: TRBV19; d_call: -; clone_size: few; j_call: TRBJ2-3
cdr3_nt: TGTGCCAGTAGTATCAGAGGCGGCACCGGGGAGCTGTTTTTT; cdr3_aa: CASSIRGGTGELFF; v_call: TRBV19; d_call: -; clone_size: once; j_call: TRBJ2-2
cdr3_nt: TGTGCCACCAGTGATGCCGCGGCGGCAGATACGCAGTTTTTT; cdr3_aa: CATSDAAAADTQFF; v_call: TRBV24-1; d_call: -; clone_size: -; j_call: TRBJ2-3
cdr3_nt: TGTGCCATCGGGGCAGGTATAAGCAATCAGCCCCAGCATTTT; cdr3_aa: CAIGAGISNQPQHF; v_call: TRBV10-3; d_call: -; clone_size: -; j_call: TRBJ1-5
cdr3_nt: TGTGCCAGCAGCTTAGTGTTCGGGGACTCTGGAAACACCATATATTTT; cdr3_aa: CASSLVFGDSGNTIYF; v_call: TRBV7-8; d_call: -; clone_size: few; j_call: TRBJ1-3
cdr3_nt: TGTGCCAGCAGCTTGAGCGGGAGGGCCTCAGATACGCAGTATTTT; cdr3_aa: CASSLSGRASDTQYF; v_call: TRBV11-2; d_call: TRBD2; clone_size: -; j_call: TRBJ2-3
cdr3_nt: TGTGCCAGCAGGATAGTGGGGTTGCGTGGCTACACCTTC; cdr3_aa: CASRIVGLRGYTF; v_call: TRBV12-3/TRBV12-4; d_call: -; clone_size: -; j_call: TRBJ1-2
cdr3_nt: TGTGCCAGCAGCGGCCGGGTCTACACCGGGGAGCTGTTTTTT; cdr3_aa: CASSGRVYTGELFF; v_call: TRBV9; d_call: -; clone_size: -; j_call: TRBJ2-2
cdr3_nt: TGTGCCAGCAGCGAACTAGCGTCTACCCAAAGGGGGCTCTTC; cdr3_aa: CASSELASTQRGLF; v_call: TRBV7-8; d_call: -; clone_size: -; j_call: TRBJ2-1
cdr3_nt: TGTGCCAGCAGCTCCACAGGGGGCACCGGGGAGCTGTTTTTT; cdr3_aa: CASSSTGGTGELFF; v_call: TRBV7-2; d_call: TRBD1; clone_size: -; j_call: TRBJ2-2
cdr3_nt: TGTGCCAGCAGCCGCGCCGGTCAGCAGTACTTC; cdr3_aa: CASSRAGQQYF; v_call: TRBV7-9; d_call: -; clone_size: -; j_call: TRBJ2-7
cdr3_nt: TGTGCCAGCAGTTACCTCGATAGTCACCCCTACAATGAGCAGTTCTTC; cdr3_aa: CASSYLDSHPYNEQFF; v_call: TRBV6-2/TRBV6-3; d_call: -; clone_size: -; j_call: TRBJ2-1
cdr3_nt: TGTGCCAGCAGCTCCTGGACAGCCGGCCAAGAGACCCAGTACTTC; cdr3_aa: CASSSWTAGQETQYF; v_call: TRBV7-8; d_call: -; clone_size: -; j_call: TRBJ2-5
cdr3_nt: TGTGCCAGCAGTGAATGGACCCTTTGGACTAGCGGATTATCCAATGAGCAGTTCTTC; cdr3_aa: CASSEWTLWTSGLSNEQFF; v_call: TRBV6-1; d_call: TRBD2; clone_size: -; j_call: TRBJ2-1
cdr3_nt: TGTGCCAGCAGCATAGACACCTCCGGGACAGGGGGGACCCAGTACTTC; cdr3_aa: CASSIDTSGTGGTQYF; v_call: TRBV7-6; d_call: TRBD1; clone_size: -; j_call: TRBJ2-5
cdr3_nt: TGTGCCAGTACAGAGCCGGGACGCTACGAGCAGTACTTC; cdr3_aa: CASTEPGRYEQYF; v_call: TRBV6-1; d_call: -; clone_size: -; j_call: TRBJ2-7
cdr3_nt: TGTGCCACCCGGCAGGTCCAGACCCAGTACTTC; cdr3_aa: CATRQVQTQYF; v_call: TRBV6-1; d_call: -; clone_size: few; j_call: TRBJ2-5
cdr3_nt: TGTGCCACCAGTGTCAGGCAAGACACAGATACGCAGTATTTT; cdr3_aa: CATSVRQDTDTQYF; v_call: TRBV24-1; d_call: -; clone_size: -; j_call: TRBJ2-3
cdr3_nt: TGTGCCAGCAGCCCGAGAAGGGACACAAAACACATTCAGTACTTC; cdr3_aa: CASSPRRDTKHIQYF; v_call: TRBV7-2; d_call: -; clone_size: many; j_call: TRBJ2-4
cdr3_nt: TGTGCCAGCAGGGGTGGTGGCGGGACAGGTGGAAACACCATATATTTT; cdr3_aa: CASRGGGGTGGNTIYF; v_call: TRBV28; d_call: TRBD1; clone_size: -; j_call: TRBJ1-3
cdr3_nt: TGCGCCAGCAGCCCGGAGGGACAGGGATATTCACCCCTCCACTTT; cdr3_aa: CASSPEGQGYSPLHF; v_call: TRBV4-1; d_call: TRBD1; clone_size: -; j_call: TRBJ1-6
cdr3_nt: TGTGCCAGCAGTTACTCGGACAGGGAACGTGGCTACACCTTC; cdr3_aa: CASSYSDRERGYTF; v_call: TRBV6-6; d_call: TRBD1; clone_size: -; j_call: TRBJ1-2
cdr3_nt: TGTGCCAGCAGCTTATCCGGCGCCCCGGGCTATGGCTACACCTTC; cdr3_aa: CASSLSGAPGYGYTF; v_call: TRBV7-9; d_call: -; clone_size: -; j_call: TRBJ1-2
cdr3_nt: TGTGCCAGCAGGGATGGACTGAATAATGAAAAACTGTTTTTT; cdr3_aa: CASRDGLNNEKLFF; v_call: TRBV2; d_call: -; clone_size: -; j_call: TRBJ1-4
cdr3_nt: TGTGCCAGCAGCGCCCCCCGGTTAGGGCAGGACCTGGAGACCCAGTACTTC; cdr3_aa: CASSAPRLGQDLETQYF; v_call: TRBV7-8; d_call: -; clone_size: -; j_call: TRBJ2-5
cdr3_nt: TGTGCCAGCAGCCCAGCTGTCACCCACGTGGAGACCCAGTACTTC; cdr3_aa: CASSPAVTHVETQYF; v_call: TRBV7-2; d_call: -; clone_size: -; j_call: TRBJ2-5
cdr3_nt: TGTGCCAGCAGCTTCGACAGACTCTATAATTCACCCCTCCACTTT; cdr3_aa: CASSFDRLYNSPLHF; v_call: TRBV5-4; d_call: -; clone_size: -; j_call: TRBJ1-6
cdr3_nt: TGTGCCAGCAGTTACGTGGGCCCCCAAACCGGGGAGCTGTTTTTT; cdr3_aa: CASSYVGPQTGELFF; v_call: TRBV6-8; d_call: -; clone_size: -; j_call: TRBJ2-2
cdr3_nt: TGTGCCAGCAGCTTAGCCGGCCTAGCGGGGAGGGACATTCAGTACTTC; cdr3_aa: CASSLAGLAGRDIQYF; v_call: TRBV7-2; d_call: TRBD2; clone_size: few; j_call: TRBJ2-4
cdr3_nt: TGTGCCAGCAGTTTATTTAGGGGGACTATAACCGGGGAGCTGTTTTTT; cdr3_aa: CASSLFRGTITGELFF; v_call: TRBV12-3/TRBV12-4; d_call: -; clone_size: -; j_call: TRBJ2-2
cdr3_nt: TGTGCCAGCAGCACCCGTATCGGGCTAGGTGGTAATGAGCAGTTCTTC; cdr3_aa: CASSTRIGLGGNEQFF; v_call: TRBV7-2; d_call: -; clone_size: -; j_call: TRBJ2-1
cdr3_nt: TGTGCCAGCAGCTTAGGTGTGGTGAACACTGAAGCTTTCTTT; cdr3_aa: CASSLGVVNTEAFF; v_call: TRBV7-2; d_call: -; clone_size: few; j_call: TRBJ1-1
cdr3_nt: TGTGCCAGCAGCTCACCTGTTGGCGATCCCTACGAGCAGTACTTC; cdr3_aa: CASSSPVGDPYEQYF; v_call: TRBV5-4; d_call: -; clone_size: few; j_call: TRBJ2-7
cdr3_nt: TGTGCCAGCAGTCGACAAAGCACGCCCCTCCACTTT; cdr3_aa: CASSRQSTPLHF; v_call: TRBV6-1; d_call: -; clone_size: -; j_call: TRBJ1-6
cdr3_nt: TGTGCCAGCAGCGCCGGGACTAGCAGGGGAGAGAACGAGCAGTACTTC; cdr3_aa: CASSAGTSRGENEQYF; v_call: TRBV7-9; d_call: TRBD2; clone_size: -; j_call: TRBJ2-7
cdr3_nt: TGTGCCACCAGCACCTCGCGGGGGGCTGGGGACACCGGGGAGCTGTTTTTT; cdr3_aa: CATSTSRGAGDTGELFF; v_call: TRBV15; d_call: TRBD2; clone_size: -; j_call: TRBJ2-2
cdr3_nt: TGTGCCAGCAGTGAATGGCGAGGAACTGAAGCTTTCTTT; cdr3_aa: CASSEWRGTEAFF; v_call: TRBV6-1; d_call: -; clone_size: -; j_call: TRBJ1-1
cdr3_nt: TGTGCCAGCAGCTACGGGGGGCGGACCGGGGAGCTGTTTTTT; cdr3_aa: CASSYGGRTGELFF; v_call: TRBV7-2; d_call: -; clone_size: few; j_call: TRBJ2-2
cdr3_nt: TGTGCCAGCAGCCTCCTGCAGGACAGGGTCTACGAGCAGTACTTC; cdr3_aa: CASSLLQDRVYEQYF; v_call: TRBV11-2; d_call: TRBD1; clone_size: once; j_call: TRBJ2-7
cdr3_nt: TGCGCCAGCAGCCCCAGCAGCGGGGGGTCCAAAAACATTCAGTACTTC; cdr3_aa: CASSPSSGGSKNIQYF; v_call: TRBV4-1; d_call: TRBD2; clone_size: -; j_call: TRBJ2-4
cdr3_nt: TGTGCCAGCACCACGACGGCCAGGGCCTATGGCTACACCTTC; cdr3_aa: CASTTTARAYGYTF; v_call: TRBV6-5; d_call: -; clone_size: -; j_call: TRBJ1-2
cdr3_nt: TGTGCCAGCAGGCAGACTAGCGGGGGGGGACGTAAGGATACGCAGTATTTT; cdr3_aa: CASRQTSGGGRKDTQYF; v_call: TRBV6-1; d_call: TRBD2; clone_size: -; j_call: TRBJ2-3
cdr3_nt: TGTGCCAGCAGCCAGGGACAGGGACCCACCGGGGAGCTGTTTTTT; cdr3_aa: CASSQGQGPTGELFF; v_call: TRBV12-3/TRBV12-4; d_call: TRBD1; clone_size: -; j_call: TRBJ2-2
cdr3_nt: TGTGCCAGCAGGACTTTGTTGGGGGCGAGATCCTACGAGCAGTACTTC; cdr3_aa: CASRTLLGARSYEQYF; v_call: TRBV11-2; d_call: -; clone_size: -; j_call: TRBJ2-7
cdr3_nt: TGTGCCAGCAGCTCGGACCTCGGGAATTCACCCCTCCACTTT; cdr3_aa: CASSSDLGNSPLHF; v_call: TRBV7-8; d_call: -; clone_size: -; j_call: TRBJ1-6
cdr3_nt: TGTGCCAGCAGTGATGCGCTGTGGGGGTTGAATTCACCCCTCCACTTT; cdr3_aa: CASSDALWGLNSPLHF; v_call: TRBV2; d_call: -; clone_size: -; j_call: TRBJ1-6
cdr3_nt: TGTGCCAGCAGCCGCGCCCCTCGAGGGCCCGTGATGGCGGTCGGGGAGCTGTTTTTT; cdr3_aa: CASSRAPRGPVMAVGELFF; v_call: TRBV11-2; d_call: -; clone_size: -; j_call: TRBJ2-2
cdr3_nt: TGTGCCAGCAGCTCGTCCGGCGGTACCTACGAGCAGTACTTC; cdr3_aa: CASSSSGGTYEQYF; v_call: TRBV7-2; d_call: -; clone_size: many; j_call: TRBJ2-7
cdr3_nt: TGTGCCAGCAGCTTAGCGCTTAGGGCTTCTAGCTATGGCTACACCTTC; cdr3_aa: CASSLALRASSYGYTF; v_call: TRBV7-8; d_call: -; clone_size: -; j_call: TRBJ1-2
cdr3_nt: TGTGCCAGCTGCTTTACCGGGGCCGAGCAGTACTTC; cdr3_aa: CASCFTGAEQYF; v_call: TRBV12-3/TRBV12-4; d_call: -; clone_size: few; j_call: TRBJ2-7
cdr3_nt: TGTGCCAGCAGCTTGACTAGCGGGGGATTATTCGGGGAGCTGTTTTTT; cdr3_aa: CASSLTSGGLFGELFF; v_call: TRBV7-6; d_call: TRBD2; clone_size: -; j_call: TRBJ2-2
cdr3_nt: TGTGCCAGCAGTCGAGGACAGATCACAGATACGCAGTATTTT; cdr3_aa: CASSRGQITDTQYF; v_call: TRBV11-2; d_call: -; clone_size: few; j_call: TRBJ2-3